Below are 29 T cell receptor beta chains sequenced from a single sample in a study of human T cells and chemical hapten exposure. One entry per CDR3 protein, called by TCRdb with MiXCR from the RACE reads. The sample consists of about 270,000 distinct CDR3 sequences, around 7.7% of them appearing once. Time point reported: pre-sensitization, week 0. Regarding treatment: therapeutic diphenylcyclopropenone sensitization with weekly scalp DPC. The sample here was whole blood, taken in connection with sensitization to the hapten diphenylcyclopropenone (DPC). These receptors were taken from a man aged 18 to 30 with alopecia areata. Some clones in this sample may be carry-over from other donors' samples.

The CDR3 nucleotides are TGCAGCGTTGAGGAGGGTCAGGACACTGAAGCTTTCTTT. Translating gives CSVEEGQDTEAFF. V is TRBV29-1 and J is TRBJ1-1; D remains ambiguous. The V end lost 3 bases, the J end lost 3 bases, and 11 bases lay between the germline ends. In germline, CDR1 is SQVTM, CDR2 ANQGSEA. This CDR3 spans 13 amino acids.

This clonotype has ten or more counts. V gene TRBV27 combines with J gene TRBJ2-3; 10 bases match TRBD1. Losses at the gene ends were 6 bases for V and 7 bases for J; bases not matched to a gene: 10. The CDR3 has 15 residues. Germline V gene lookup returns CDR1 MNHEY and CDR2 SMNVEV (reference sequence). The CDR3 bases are TGTGCCAGCAGGATGACAGGGGGCTATAGTCATACGCAGTATTTT. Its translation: CASRMTGGYSHTQYF.

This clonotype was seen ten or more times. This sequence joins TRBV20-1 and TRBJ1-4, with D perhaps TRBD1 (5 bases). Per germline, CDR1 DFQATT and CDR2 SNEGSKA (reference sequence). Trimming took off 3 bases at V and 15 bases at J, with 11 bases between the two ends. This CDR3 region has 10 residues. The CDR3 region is CSARSGGMFF. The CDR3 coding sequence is TGCAGTGCTAGGAGTGGGGGGATGTTTTTT.

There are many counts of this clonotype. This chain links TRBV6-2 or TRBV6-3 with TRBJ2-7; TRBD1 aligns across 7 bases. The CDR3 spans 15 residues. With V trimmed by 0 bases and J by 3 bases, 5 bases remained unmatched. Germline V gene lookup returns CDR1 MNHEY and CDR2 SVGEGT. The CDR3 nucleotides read TGTGCCAGCAGTTACTCCATCGGACAGGACTACGAGCAGTACGTC. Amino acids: CASSYSIGQDYEQYV.

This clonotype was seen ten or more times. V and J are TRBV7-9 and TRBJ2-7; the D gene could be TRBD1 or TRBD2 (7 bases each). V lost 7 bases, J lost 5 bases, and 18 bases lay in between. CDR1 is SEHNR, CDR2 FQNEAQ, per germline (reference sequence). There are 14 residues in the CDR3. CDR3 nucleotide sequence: TGTGCCAGCACCAGGGGGGGGGCGAGTCACGAGCAGTACGTC. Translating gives CASTRGGASHEQYV.

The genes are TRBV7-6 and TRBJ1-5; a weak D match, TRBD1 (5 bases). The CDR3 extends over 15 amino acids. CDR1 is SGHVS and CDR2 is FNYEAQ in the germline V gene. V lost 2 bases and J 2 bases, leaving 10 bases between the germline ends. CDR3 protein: CASSLLLGRNQPQHF. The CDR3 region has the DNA TGTGCCAGCAGCTTATTGTTGGGACGCAATCAGCCCCAGCATTTT.

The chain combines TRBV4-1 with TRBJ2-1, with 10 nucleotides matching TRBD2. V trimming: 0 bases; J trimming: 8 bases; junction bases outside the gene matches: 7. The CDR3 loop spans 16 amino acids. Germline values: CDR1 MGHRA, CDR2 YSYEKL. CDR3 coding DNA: TGCGCCAGCAGCCAAGATACCTCTAGCGGGGGTTATGAGCAGTTCTTC. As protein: CASSQDTSSGGYEQFF.

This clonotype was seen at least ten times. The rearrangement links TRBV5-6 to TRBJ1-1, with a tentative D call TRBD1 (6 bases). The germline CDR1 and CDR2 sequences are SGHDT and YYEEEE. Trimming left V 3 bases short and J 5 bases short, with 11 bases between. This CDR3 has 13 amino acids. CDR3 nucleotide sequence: TGTGCCAGCAGCTACACAGGGAGAACTGAAGCTTTCTTT. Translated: CASSYTGRTEAFF. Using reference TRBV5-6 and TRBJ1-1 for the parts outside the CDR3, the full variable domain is DAGVTQSPTHLIKTRGQQVTLRCSPKSGHDTVSWYQQALGQGPQFIFQYYEEEERQRGNFPDRFSGHQFPNYSSELNVNALLLGDSALYLCASSYTGRTEAFFGQGTRLTVV.

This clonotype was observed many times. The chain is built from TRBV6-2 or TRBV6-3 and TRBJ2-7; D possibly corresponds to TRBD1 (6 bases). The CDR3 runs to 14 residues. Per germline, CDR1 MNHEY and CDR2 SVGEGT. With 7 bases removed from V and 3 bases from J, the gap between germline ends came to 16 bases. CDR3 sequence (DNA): TGTGCCAGCAATCTTGGACAGCAGTACTACGAGCAGTACTTC. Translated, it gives CASNLGQQYYEQYF.

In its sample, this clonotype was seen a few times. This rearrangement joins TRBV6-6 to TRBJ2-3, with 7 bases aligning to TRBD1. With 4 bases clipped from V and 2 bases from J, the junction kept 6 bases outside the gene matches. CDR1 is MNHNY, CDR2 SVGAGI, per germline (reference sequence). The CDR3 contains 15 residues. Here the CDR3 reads CASSSATGLTDTQYF. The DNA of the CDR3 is TGTGCCAGCAGTTCGGCGACAGGGCTCACAGATACGCAGTATTTT.

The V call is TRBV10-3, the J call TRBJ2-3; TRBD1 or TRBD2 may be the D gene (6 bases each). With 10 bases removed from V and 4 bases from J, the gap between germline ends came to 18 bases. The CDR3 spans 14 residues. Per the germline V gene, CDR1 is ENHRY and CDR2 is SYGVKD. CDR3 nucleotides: TGTGCCACCCAAGGGGGGCTCGGGGCAGATACGCAGTATTTT. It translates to CATQGGLGADTQYF.

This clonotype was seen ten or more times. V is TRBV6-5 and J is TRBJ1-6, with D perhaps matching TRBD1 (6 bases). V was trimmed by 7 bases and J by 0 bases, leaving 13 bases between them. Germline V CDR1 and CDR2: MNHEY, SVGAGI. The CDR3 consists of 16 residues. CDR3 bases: TGTGCCAGCACCCAAACAGGGAGCTCCTATAATTCACCCCTCCACTTT. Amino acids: CASTQTGSSYNSPLHF.

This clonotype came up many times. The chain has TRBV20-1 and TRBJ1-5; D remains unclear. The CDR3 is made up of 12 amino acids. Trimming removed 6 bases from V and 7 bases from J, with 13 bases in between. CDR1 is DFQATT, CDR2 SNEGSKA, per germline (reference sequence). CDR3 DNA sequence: TGCAGTGCGGCCGGCGGAGGGCAGCCCCAGCATTTT. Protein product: CSAAGGGQPQHF.

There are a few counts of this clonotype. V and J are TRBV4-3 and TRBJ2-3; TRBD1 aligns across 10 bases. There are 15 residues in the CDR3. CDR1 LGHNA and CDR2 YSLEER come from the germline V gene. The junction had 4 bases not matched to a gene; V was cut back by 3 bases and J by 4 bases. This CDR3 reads CASSQTTGGPDTQYF. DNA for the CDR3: TGCGCCAGCAGCCAGACGACAGGGGGCCCAGATACGCAGTATTTT.

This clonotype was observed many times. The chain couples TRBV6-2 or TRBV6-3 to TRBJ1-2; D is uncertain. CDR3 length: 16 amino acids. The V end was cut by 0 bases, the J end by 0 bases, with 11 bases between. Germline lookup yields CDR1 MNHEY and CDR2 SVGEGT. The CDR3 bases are TGTGCCAGCAGTTACTCCGGCATCCTCTCTAACTATGGCTACACCTTC. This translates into CASSYSGILSNYGYTF.

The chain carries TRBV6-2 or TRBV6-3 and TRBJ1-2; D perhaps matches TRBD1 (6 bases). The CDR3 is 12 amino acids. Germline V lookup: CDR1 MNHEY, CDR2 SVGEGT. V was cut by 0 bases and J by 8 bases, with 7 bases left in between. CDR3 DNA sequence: TGTGCCAGCAGTTACTCCAGGGGAGGCTACACCTTC. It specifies CASSYSRGGYTF.

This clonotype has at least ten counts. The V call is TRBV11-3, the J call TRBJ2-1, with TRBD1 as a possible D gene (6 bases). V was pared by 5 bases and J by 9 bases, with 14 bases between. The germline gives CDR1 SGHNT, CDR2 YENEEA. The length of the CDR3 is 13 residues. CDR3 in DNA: TGTGCCAGCAGCCCAAGAGGGACAATTGAGCAGTTCTTC. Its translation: CASSPRGTIEQFF.

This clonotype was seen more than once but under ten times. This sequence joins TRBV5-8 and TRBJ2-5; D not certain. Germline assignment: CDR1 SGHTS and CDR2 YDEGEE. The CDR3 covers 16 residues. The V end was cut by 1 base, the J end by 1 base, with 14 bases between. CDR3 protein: CASSLRASNFQETQYF. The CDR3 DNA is TGTGCCAGCAGCTTGCGGGCGAGTAACTTCCAAGAGACCCAGTACTTC.

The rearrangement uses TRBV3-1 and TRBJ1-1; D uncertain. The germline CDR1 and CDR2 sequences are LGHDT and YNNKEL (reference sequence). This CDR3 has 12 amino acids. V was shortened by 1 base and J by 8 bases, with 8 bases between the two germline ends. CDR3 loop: CASSQVAGEAFF. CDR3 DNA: TGTGCCAGCAGCCAAGTAGCAGGCGAAGCTTTCTTT. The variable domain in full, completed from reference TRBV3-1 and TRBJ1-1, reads DTAVSQTPKYLVTQMGNDKSIKCEQNLGHDTMYWYKQDSKKFLKIMFSYNNKELIINETVPNRFSPKSPDKAHLNLHINSLELGDSAVYFCASSQVAGEAFFGQGTRLTVV.

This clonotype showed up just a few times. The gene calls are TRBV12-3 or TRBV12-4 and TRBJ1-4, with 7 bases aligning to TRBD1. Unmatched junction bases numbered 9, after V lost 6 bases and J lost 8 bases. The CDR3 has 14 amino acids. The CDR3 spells CASRSWGQSEKLFF. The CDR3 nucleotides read TGTGCCAGCAGGTCGTGGGGACAGTCCGAAAAACTGTTTTTT.

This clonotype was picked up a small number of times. CDR3 DNA: TGTGCCAGCAGTCTAGGGAGATATAATTCACCCCTCCACTTT. Residues: CASSLGRYNSPLHF. V gene TRBV7-6 combines with J gene TRBJ1-6; D is unclear. The CDR3 is made up of 14 amino acids. The germline CDR1 and CDR2 sequences are SGHVS and FNYEAQ. Trimming cost V 6 bases and J 4 bases, with 10 bases left between them.

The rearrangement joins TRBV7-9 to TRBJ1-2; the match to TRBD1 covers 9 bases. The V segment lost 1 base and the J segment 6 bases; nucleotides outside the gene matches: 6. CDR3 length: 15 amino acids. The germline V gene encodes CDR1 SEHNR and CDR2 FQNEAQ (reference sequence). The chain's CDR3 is CASSLGGTGTHGYTF. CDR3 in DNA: TGTGCCAGCAGCTTAGGCGGGACAGGGACTCATGGCTACACCTTC.

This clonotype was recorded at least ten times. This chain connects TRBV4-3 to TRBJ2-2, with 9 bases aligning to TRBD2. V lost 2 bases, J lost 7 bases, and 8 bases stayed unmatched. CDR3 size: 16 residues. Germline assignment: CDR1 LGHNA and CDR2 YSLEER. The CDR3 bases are TGCGCCAGCAGCCAACGGCTAGCGGGGTATGGCGGGGAGCTGTTTTTT. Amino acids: CASSQRLAGYGGELFF.

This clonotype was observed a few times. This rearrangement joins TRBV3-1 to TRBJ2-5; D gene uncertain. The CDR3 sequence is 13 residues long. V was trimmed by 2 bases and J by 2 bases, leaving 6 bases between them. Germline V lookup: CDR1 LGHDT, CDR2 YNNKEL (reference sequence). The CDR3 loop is CASSQPEQETQYF. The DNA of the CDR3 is TGTGCCAGCAGCCAACCGGAACAAGAGACCCAGTACTTC.

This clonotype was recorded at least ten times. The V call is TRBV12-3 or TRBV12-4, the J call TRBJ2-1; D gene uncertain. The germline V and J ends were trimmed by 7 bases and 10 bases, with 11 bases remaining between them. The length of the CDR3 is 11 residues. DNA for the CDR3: TGTGCCAGCACCCCCGAGAGGGAGCAGTTCTTC. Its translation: CASTPEREQFF.

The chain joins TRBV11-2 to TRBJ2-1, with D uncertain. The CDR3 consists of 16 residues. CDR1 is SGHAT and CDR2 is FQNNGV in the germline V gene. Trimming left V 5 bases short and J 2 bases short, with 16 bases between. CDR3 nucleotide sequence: TGTGCCAGCAGCCCTGGACCGTTTCGCGCCTACAATGAGCAGTTCTTC. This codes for CASSPGPFRAYNEQFF.

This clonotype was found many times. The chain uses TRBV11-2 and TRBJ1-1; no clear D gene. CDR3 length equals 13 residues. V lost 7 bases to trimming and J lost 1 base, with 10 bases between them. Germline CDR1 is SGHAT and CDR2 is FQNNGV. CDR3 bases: TGTGCCAGCACACGAGACCCGAACACTGAAGCTTTCTTT. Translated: CASTRDPNTEAFF.

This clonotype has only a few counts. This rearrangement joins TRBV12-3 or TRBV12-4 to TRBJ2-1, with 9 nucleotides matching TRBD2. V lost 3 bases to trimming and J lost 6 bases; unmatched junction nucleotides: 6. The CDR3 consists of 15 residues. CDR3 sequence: CASSFAGGHTNEQFF. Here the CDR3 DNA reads TGTGCCAGCAGTTTTGCGGGGGGGCATACCAATGAGCAGTTCTTC.

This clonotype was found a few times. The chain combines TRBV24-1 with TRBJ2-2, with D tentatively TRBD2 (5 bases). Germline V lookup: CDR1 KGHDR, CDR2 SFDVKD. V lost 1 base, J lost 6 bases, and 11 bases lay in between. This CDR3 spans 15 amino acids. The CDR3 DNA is TGTGCCACCAGTGATTTAGAAGGAGGCCCCGGGGAGCTGTTTTTT. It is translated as CATSDLEGGPGELFF.